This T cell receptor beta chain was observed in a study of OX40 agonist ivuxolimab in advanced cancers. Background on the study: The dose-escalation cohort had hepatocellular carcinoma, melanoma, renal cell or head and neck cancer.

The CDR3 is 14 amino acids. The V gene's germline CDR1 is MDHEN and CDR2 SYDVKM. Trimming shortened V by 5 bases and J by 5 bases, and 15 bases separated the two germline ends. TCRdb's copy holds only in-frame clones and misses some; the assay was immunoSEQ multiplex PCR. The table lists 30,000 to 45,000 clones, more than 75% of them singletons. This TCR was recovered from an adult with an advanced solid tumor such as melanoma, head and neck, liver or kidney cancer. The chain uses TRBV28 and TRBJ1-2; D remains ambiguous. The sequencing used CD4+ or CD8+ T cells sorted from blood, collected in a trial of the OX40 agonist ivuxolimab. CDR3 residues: CASSLDPEQYGYTF. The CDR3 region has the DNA TGTGCCAGCAGTCTAGACCCGGAACAGTATGGCTACACCTTC.